One sample yielded the 8 T cell receptor beta chains listed below, sequenced in a study of T-cell memory formation after mild COVID-19. Using its own MiXCR run on the 5' RACE reads, TCRdb lists one record per CDR3 protein. The repertoire includes about 400,000 distinct CDR3 sequences, about 22% of them detected once, and around 13% sits in the top ten. The sequencing input was PBMCs or a T cell subset sorted from them (not recorded which). These receptors all come from an adult woman who had mild COVID-19 (a few samples of this study predate the infection). Cell type and time point are not known.

This clonotype was found a few times. The V and J genes are TRBV19 and TRBJ1-2, with a possible D match to TRBD1 (6 bases). Trimming pared 6 bases from V and 1 base from J, leaving 15 bases between. The germline V gene has CDR1 LNHDA and CDR2 SQIVND (reference sequence). The CDR3 has 15 amino acids. In DNA, the CDR3 is TGTGCCAGTAGCCGGGCGGACAGCTTTAACTATGGCTACACCTTC. It is translated as CASSRADSFNYGYTF.

The V and J genes are TRBV29-1 and TRBJ2-1; possibly TRBD2 for D (7 bases). Trimming shortened V by 0 bases and J by 4 bases, and 19 bases separated the two germline ends. Germline V lookup: CDR1 SQVTM, CDR2 ANQGSEA. This CDR3 region has 17 residues. The CDR3 region is CSVEEGGSGTRYNEQFF. CDR3 sequence (DNA): TGCAGCGTTGAAGAAGGGGGGAGCGGGACGAGGTACAATGAGCAGTTCTTC.

The genes are TRBV11-2 and TRBJ2-1, with D maybe TRBD2 (5 bases). Germline CDR1 SGHAT, CDR2 FQNNGV. CDR3 length equals 16 residues. The V end was cut by 1 base, the J end by 6 bases, with 16 bases between. The CDR3 DNA reads TGTGCCAGCAGCTTAGCGAGAGGAGCTAGCCTCAATGAGCAGTTCTTC. Amino acids: CASSLARGASLNEQFF.

The CDR3 sequence: CASSGGQGAETQYF. The CDR3 DNA follows: TGCGCCAGCAGCGGGGGACAGGGGGCAGAGACCCAGTACTTC. The chain combines TRBV5-1 with TRBJ2-5; 12 positions agree with TRBD1. The CDR3 is 14 amino acids. V lost 4 bases, J lost 4 bases, and 2 bases stayed unmatched. CDR1 SGHRS and CDR2 YFSETQ come from the germline V gene.

J is TRBJ1-1 and V is TRBV9; the D is unclear. CDR1 is SGDLS and CDR2 is YYNGEE in the germline V gene. Trimming cost V 0 bases and J 7 bases, with 10 bases left between them. This CDR3 region has 13 residues. CDR3 loop: CASSVGSHNEAFF. The CDR3 region has the DNA TGTGCCAGCAGCGTAGGATCTCACAATGAAGCTTTCTTT.

This clonotype was found many times. The chain links TRBV5-1 to TRBJ2-3; 14 bases match TRBD2. With 1 base clipped from V and 3 bases from J, the junction kept 4 bases outside the gene matches. From germline, CDR1 is SGHRS and CDR2 YFSETQ. This CDR3 has 17 amino acids. The DNA of the CDR3 is TGCGCCAGCAGCTTGATGACTAGCGGGGGGGCAACAGATACGCAGTATTTT. Encoded protein: CASSLMTSGGATDTQYF.

This clonotype was detected a few times. This chain joins TRBV20-1 and TRBJ1-5, with a possible D match to TRBD1 (5 bases). CDR3 length: 13 amino acids. V lost 3 bases and J 7 bases, leaving 13 bases between the germline ends. Per the germline V gene, CDR1 is DFQATT and CDR2 is SNEGSKA (reference sequence). The CDR3 region is CSASVGGNQPQHF. In DNA form, the CDR3 reads TGCAGTGCTAGTGTGGGGGGGAACCAGCCCCAGCATTTT.

The J gene is TRBJ1-2, the V gene TRBV29-1; weak D call: TRBD1 (6 bases). Germline CDR1 and CDR2: SQVTM and ANQGSEA. The CDR3 is made up of 14 amino acids. The ends were cut back, 6 bases at V and 4 bases at J, with 18 bases in the middle. CDR3 nucleotide sequence: TGCAGCGTCGCGGGGGGGGCAACAATCTATGGCTACACCTTC. Translated: CSVAGGATIYGYTF.